One and the same sample provided the 29 T cell receptor beta chains below, sequenced in a study of T cell clonality in common variable immunodeficiency. Study outcomes and limitations: Common variable immunodeficiency TCR beta sequences reportedly had fewer deletions and N-nucleotide insertions.

TCRdb's copy holds only in-frame clones and misses some; the assay was immunoSEQ multiplex PCR. The sample holds about 17,000 clones, and no clone turns up only once. The antigens for these receptors are not known. Sequencing was done on a sample of peripheral blood mononuclear cells. The receptors shown here come from a human donor with common variable immunodeficiency.

This clone was found a few times. With the read ending 3 residues before the CDR3 end, the germline J gene is used to fill in that end. The chain is built from TRBV7-2 and TRBJ2-1; D remains unclear. The V end was cut by 5 bases, the J end by 1 base, with 6 bases between. The CDR3 runs to 13 residues. The V gene's germline CDR1 is SGHTA and CDR2 FQGNSA. CDR3 residues: CASSRLSYNEQFF. The part of the CDR3 DNA that was read is TGTGCCAGCAGCCGTCTATCCTACAATGAG.

Note on this clone: The CDR3 end is not reached by the read, which stops 3 residues before it; the germline J gene fills it in. Other DNA sequences in this sample translate to the same CDR3. The rearrangement uses TRBV23-1 and TRBJ1-3, with D possibly being TRBD1 (5 bases). TRBV23-1 is known as an ORF, though its function is uncertain. The CDR3 has 15 residues. Trimming took off 3 bases at V and 4 bases at J, with 13 bases between the two ends. This chain's CDR3 is CASSQGGACGNTIYF. CDR3 DNA, as far as it was read: TGCGCCAGCAGTCAGGGAGGGGCTTGCGGAAACACC.

Concerning this clone itself: The read finishes 3 residues shy of the CDR3 end, and the germline J gene is used to complete it. This sequence joins TRBV6-2 or TRBV6-3 and TRBJ2-1, with D possibly matching TRBD2 (5 bases). Trimming left V 8 bases short and J 8 bases short, with 13 bases between. Germline values: CDR1 MNHEY, CDR2 SVGEGT. The length of the CDR3 is 12 residues. Partial CDR3 DNA: TGTGCCAGCGGCCAGCGGAGCGATGAG. Amino acid sequence: CASGQRSDE. Given in full, the CDR3 is CASGQRSDEQFF.

As to this clone: The CDR3 goes on 3 residues after the read ends, and that part is filled in from the germline J gene. This chain links TRBV18 with TRBJ2-7; TRBD2 matches at 11 bases. V lost 1 base and J lost 3; bases outside the gene matches: 8. The CDR3 extends over 17 amino acids. The germline gives CDR1 KGHSH, CDR2 LQKENI. The CDR3 bases that were read are TGTGCCAGCTCACCACAAGAGCTAGCGGGAGGAATCTACGAG. This codes for CASSPQELAGGIYE. The entire CDR3 sequence reads CASSPQELAGGIYEQYF.

This clone was observed a few times. Read data end 3 residues before the CDR3 end; the end is taken from the germline J gene. The rearrangement links TRBV7-2 to TRBJ1-2, with D hard to call. Germline V gives CDR1 SGHTA, CDR2 FQGNSA. V was clipped by 1 base and J by 4 bases, with 7 bases between them. The CDR3 runs 13 residues. The part of the CDR3 DNA that was read is TGTGCCAGCAGCTTAGGGCAGAGCTATGGC. This encodes CASSLGQSYG. The whole CDR3 protein reads CASSLGQSYGYTF.

This clone was detected many times. The read terminates 3 residues before the CDR3 end, so the remaining end is supplied by the germline J gene. This chain links TRBV6-1 with TRBJ1-2, with D hard to call. Trimming took 2 bases from V and 4 from J, leaving 11 bases between them. The CDR3 is made up of 14 amino acids. The germline gives CDR1 MNHNS, CDR2 SASEGT. CDR3 loop: CASSETWRIYGYTF. The CDR3 bases that were read are TGTGCCAGCAGTGAAACCTGGCGGATCTATGGC.

This clone was seen more than once but under ten times. The observed sequence ends 3 residues before the CDR3 terminus, with the missing tail filled in from the germline J gene. The chain uses TRBV19 and TRBJ1-5, with 8 positions matching TRBD1. In germline, CDR1 is LNHDA, CDR2 SQIVND (reference sequence). The V and J ends lost 5 bases and 5 bases, in that order; junction bases with no gene match: 5. The CDR3 extends over 14 amino acids. CDR3 DNA (partial): TGTGCCAGTAGTCCCCGACAGGGGTATCAGCCC. Residues: CASSPRQGYQP. In full, the CDR3 is CASSPRQGYQPQHF. Together with reference TRBV19 and TRBJ1-5, the CDR3 gives the full variable domain: DGGITQSPKYLFRKEGQNVTLSCEQNLNHDAMYWYRQDPGQGLRLIYYSQIVNDFQKGDIAEGYSVSREKKESFPLTVTSAQKNPTAFYLCASSPRQGYQPQHFGDGTRLSIL.

Ten or more counts support this clone. The read comes to an end 3 residues before the CDR3 does, leaving the germline J gene to fill in the end. The chain uses TRBV20-1 and TRBJ1-1, with D uncertain. The V end was cut by 5 bases, the J end by 1 base, with 8 bases between. This CDR3 has 12 residues. The V gene's germline CDR1 is DFQATT and CDR2 SNEGSKA (reference sequence). CDR3 sequence reads: CSAQHRNTEAFF. The CDR3 bases that were read are TGCAGTGCTCAACACAGGAACACTGAA.

This clone counts as medium-sized. The read is 3 residues too short to cover the CDR3 end, so that end is filled in from the germline J gene. The chain recombines TRBV29-1 with TRBJ2-5, with TRBD1 matching over 7 bases. The germline V gene encodes CDR1 SQVTM and CDR2 ANQGSEA. The CDR3 length is 12 residues. The trim removed 2 bases at V and 4 bases at J, leaving 1 base unmatched. The covered CDR3 bases are TGCAGCGTTGAAAGGGGGCGAGAGACC. Protein sequence: CSVERGRET. The whole CDR3 region reads CSVERGRETQYF.

This clone has a count of ten or more. The sequence runs out 3 residues before the end of the CDR3; the remainder is reconstructed from the germline J gene. The genes are TRBV5-4 and TRBJ1-6, with D perhaps TRBD1 (6 bases). Per the germline V gene, CDR1 is SGHNT and CDR2 is YYREEE (reference sequence). Deletions cut 6 bases from V and 8 bases from J, with 18 bases between. This CDR3 spans 15 amino acids. CDR3 in amino acids: CASNSGGGRDSPLHF. Partial CDR3 DNA: TGTGCCAGCAACTCGGGCGGGGGCCGGGATTCACCC.

For this clone: The read ends 3 residues shy of where the CDR3 ends; the end is completed using the germline J gene. V gene TRBV5-6 combines with J gene TRBJ1-4; D remains ambiguous. V was shortened by 5 bases and J by 4 bases, with 12 bases between the two germline ends. The CDR3 is 14 amino acids. The germline gives CDR1 SGHDT, CDR2 YYEEEE. CDR3 sequence: CASSRTDFNEKLFF. CDR3 DNA, as far as it was read: TGTGCCAGCAGTCGGACGGACTTTAATGAAAAA.

This clone was seen ten or more times. The observed sequence ends 3 residues before the CDR3 terminus, with the missing tail filled in from the germline J gene. This chain connects TRBV14 to TRBJ1-6; D perhaps matches TRBD1 (5 bases). Germline V gene sequence: CDR1 SGHDN, CDR2 FVKESK. CDR3 length: 13 residues. V gave up 2 bases and J gave up 8 bases, with 7 bases separating them. Incomplete CDR3 DNA: TGTGCCAGCAGCCAACAGGGATATTCACCC. Encoded protein: CASSQQGYSP. The entire CDR3 sequence reads CASSQQGYSPLHF.

This clone has a count of ten or more. The read terminates 3 residues ahead of where the CDR3 ends, so the germline J gene completes it. V and J are TRBV6-2 or TRBV6-3 and TRBJ2-3; D is undetermined. Germline V lookup: CDR1 MNHEY, CDR2 SVGEGT. Trimming took 5 bases from V and 1 from J, leaving 16 bases between them. The length of the CDR3 is 16 residues. The CDR3 sequence: CASSPWSTLGTDTQYF. The sequenced CDR3 bases are TGTGCCAGCAGTCCGTGGTCCACCTTAGGCACAGATACG.

Note on this clone: Read sequence stops 3 residues before the CDR3 end, and the germline J gene provides the missing end. The chain couples TRBV7-9 to TRBJ2-3; 9 nucleotides line up with TRBD1. J gave up 2 bases and V 4 bases, and 4 bases lay outside the gene matches. CDR1 and CDR2 (germline): SEHNR, FQNEAQ (reference sequence). The CDR3 runs 15 residues. The part of the CDR3 DNA that was read is TGTGCCAGCAGCTCAACAGGGGGCTTCACAGATACG. Translating it yields CASSSTGGFTDT. In full, the CDR3 is CASSSTGGFTDTQYF.

This clone was recorded at least ten times. The CDR3 goes on 3 residues after the read ends, and that part is filled in from the germline J gene. V gene TRBV20-1 combines with J gene TRBJ2-2; 8 bases match TRBD2. This CDR3 is built from 17 residues. CDR1 and CDR2 from the germline V gene are DFQATT and SNEGSKA (reference sequence). V trimming: 0 bases; J trimming: 5 bases; junction bases outside the gene matches: 11. CDR3 DNA, as far as it was read: TGCAGTGCTAGAGATAGGGGAGCGGGAGTCGTAACCGGGGAG. Encoded protein: CSARDRGAGVVTGE. The entire CDR3 is CSARDRGAGVVTGELFF.

On this clone: The missing CDR3 end, 3 residues past where the read stops, is filled in from the germline J gene. The chain combines TRBV19 with TRBJ1-3, with D uncertain. Trimming cost V 8 bases and J 2 bases, with 7 bases left between them. Germline-derived CDR1 and CDR2 are LNHDA and SQIVND (reference sequence). The CDR3 sequence is 12 residues long. Incomplete CDR3 DNA: TGTGCCAGTCGCGCCGCTGGAAACACC. Its translation is CASRAAGNT. The whole CDR3 sequence is CASRAAGNTIYF.

In the case of this clone: The CDR3 is cut off 3 residues early in the read; its end comes from the germline J gene. V gene TRBV2 combines with J gene TRBJ1-3; maybe TRBD1 (6 bases). CDR1 and CDR2 from the germline V gene are SNHLY and FYNNEI. Trimming shortened V by 6 bases and J by 4 bases, and 16 bases separated the two germline ends. CDR3 size: 15 residues. CDR3 loop: CASREQGLGGNTIYF. Incomplete CDR3 DNA: TGTGCCAGCAGGGAACAGGGCCTGGGAGGAAACACC.

This clone was recorded many times. The CDR3 is cut off 3 residues early in the read; its end comes from the germline J gene. The chain has TRBV29-1 and TRBJ2-7; 8 bases map to TRBD2. CDR1 and CDR2 from the germline V gene are SQVTM and ANQGSEA. The CDR3 has 13 amino acids. V lost 4 bases to trimming and J lost 2 bases; unmatched junction nucleotides: 4. The CDR3 DNA, read in part, is TGCAGCGTTGTGGCGGGAGGCCCCTACGAG. The encoded protein is CSVVAGGPYE. The entire CDR3 protein reads CSVVAGGPYEQYF.

With regard to this clone: The read halts 3 residues ahead of the CDR3 end, with the missing end drawn from the germline J gene. This chain connects TRBV18 to TRBJ2-2; D not resolved. The V gene's germline CDR1 is KGHSH and CDR2 LQKENI. V was pared by 2 bases and J by 7 bases, with 5 bases between. This CDR3 spans 12 amino acids. The CDR3 is CASSPSVGELFF. Partial CDR3 DNA: TGTGCCAGCTCACCATCGGTCGGGGAG.

With regard to this clone: The sequenced fragment ends 3 residues before the CDR3 boundary, so the rest is inferred from the germline J gene. The chain is built from TRBV7-2 and TRBJ2-1; 7 nucleotides match TRBD1. With V trimmed by 6 bases and J by 6 bases, 11 bases remained unmatched. This CDR3 has 15 residues. CDR1 is SGHTA and CDR2 is FQGNSA in the germline V gene. CDR3 DNA (partial): TGTGCCAGCAGAAAGGACGGGACAGCATTCAATGAG. Translated: CASRKDGTAFNE. The whole CDR3 protein is CASRKDGTAFNEQFF.

The sample holds a few counts of this clone. The sequenced fragment ends 3 residues before the CDR3 boundary, so the rest is inferred from the germline J gene. This chain links TRBV20-1 with TRBJ1-5; D possibly corresponds to TRBD1 (5 bases). Between the trimmed V and J ends, which lost 5 bases and 9 bases, there was a span of 14 bases. Germline lookup yields CDR1 DFQATT and CDR2 SNEGSKA (reference sequence). The CDR3 is 12 residues long. CDR3 residues: CSARLGGVPQHF. The CDR3 bases that were read are TGCAGTGCTCGTCTGGGGGGAGTGCCC.

A few counts support this clone. The read finishes 3 residues shy of the CDR3 end, and the germline J gene is used to complete it. V gene TRBV5-1 combines with J gene TRBJ1-5, with D unclear. Germline V gene data show CDR1 as SGHRS and CDR2 as YFSETQ. The V gene lost 0 bases and the J gene lost 3 bases, with 7 bases spanning the gap. The CDR3 totals 14 residues. The CDR3 sequence: CASSLGGNNQPQHF. CDR3 DNA, as far as it was read: TGCGCCAGCAGCTTGGGCGGTAACAATCAGCCC.

A note on this clone: The read terminates 3 residues ahead of where the CDR3 ends, so the germline J gene completes it. This chain uses TRBV18 with TRBJ1-1; maybe TRBD1 (6 bases). This CDR3 has 17 residues. Per the germline V gene, CDR1 is KGHSH and CDR2 is LQKENI. V was trimmed by 0 bases and J by 6 bases, leaving 20 bases between them. Incomplete CDR3 DNA: TGTGCCAGCTCACCACCTTCTCGCGACAGGTCTTTGGCTGAA. Its translation is CASSPPSRDRSLAE. The CDR3 as a whole reads CASSPPSRDRSLAEAFF.

The sample holds a few counts of this clone. The read ends 3 residues early relative to the CDR3; the germline J gene fills the gap. The chain is built from TRBV2 and TRBJ2-7, with 7 positions matching TRBD1. After removal of 6 bases from V and 4 bases from J, the junction contained 6 bases not matched to a gene. The germline gives CDR1 SNHLY, CDR2 FYNNEI. The CDR3 loop spans 13 amino acids. The CDR3 protein is CASSRDSKYEQYF. Partial CDR3 DNA: TGTGCCAGCAGCCGGGACAGCAAATACGAG.

In its sample, this clone was seen many times. The read comes to an end 3 residues before the CDR3 does, leaving the germline J gene to fill in the end. This chain links TRBV5-1 with TRBJ1-1; 7 positions match TRBD1. Unmatched junction bases numbered 11, after V lost 2 bases and J lost 7 bases. The CDR3 is 15 residues long. Germline-derived CDR1 and CDR2 are SGHRS and YFSETQ. The DNA read from the CDR3 is TGCGCCAGCAGCTTACACAGGGGAGGTGGGAGTGAA. Its translation is CASSLHRGGGSE. The full CDR3 protein reads CASSLHRGGGSEAFF.

There are many counts of this clone. The missing CDR3 end, 3 residues past where the read stops, is filled in from the germline J gene. The chain carries TRBV18 and TRBJ2-2, with 8 nucleotides matching TRBD1. With V trimmed by 0 bases and J by 9 bases, 9 bases remained unmatched. The CDR3 sequence is 16 residues long. Germline-derived CDR1 and CDR2 are KGHSH and LQKENI. CDR3: CASSPPSGQARRELFF. Incomplete CDR3 DNA: TGTGCCAGCTCACCACCTTCGGGACAGGCTCGCCGGGAG.

This clone showed up just a few times. The missing CDR3 end, 3 residues past where the read stops, is filled in from the germline J gene. The chain is built from TRBV5-1 and TRBJ1-1; a possible D gene is TRBD1 (5 bases). V was clipped by 3 bases and J by 1 base, with 10 bases between them. The length of the CDR3 is 14 residues. Germline CDR1 is SGHRS and CDR2 is YFSETQ. The chain's CDR3 is CASSSQGSNTEAFF. The DNA read from the CDR3 is TGCGCCAGCAGCTCCCAGGGTTCGAACACTGAA.

This clone was observed a few times. The observed sequence ends 3 residues before the CDR3 terminus, with the missing tail filled in from the germline J gene. The chain carries TRBV19 and TRBJ1-2, with 7 bases that match TRBD1. Germline-derived CDR1 and CDR2 are LNHDA and SQIVND (reference sequence). The CDR3 spans 16 residues. V lost 4 bases to trimming and J lost 1 base; unmatched junction nucleotides: 9. This CDR3 reads CASSSPRDSHNYGYTF. The sequenced CDR3 bases are TGTGCCAGTAGTAGCCCCCGGGACAGTCATAACTATGGC. The variable domain in full, completed from reference TRBV19 and TRBJ1-2, reads DGGITQSPKYLFRKEGQNVTLSCEQNLNHDAMYWYRQDPGQGLRLIYYSQIVNDFQKGDIAEGYSVSREKKESFPLTVTSAQKNPTAFYLCASSSPRDSHNYGYTFGSGTRLTVV.

This clone appeared many times. The read ends 3 residues before the CDR3 terminus; that terminus is restored from the germline J gene. The rearrangement links TRBV5-1 to TRBJ1-1; the D gene is possibly TRBD1 (5 bases). Germline V lookup: CDR1 SGHRS, CDR2 YFSETQ. V was shortened by 4 bases and J by 7 bases, with 14 bases between the two germline ends. The CDR3 contains 13 residues. The CDR3 region is CASSTQGGDEAFF. The part of the CDR3 DNA that was read is TGCGCCAGCAGCACCCAGGGAGGGGATGAA.